This TCR beta chain was identified during a study of CD8 T cells in ankylosing spondylitis. This CDR3 spans 16 amino acids. The V gene's germline CDR1 is SGHDT and CDR2 YYEEEE. The V end lost 5 bases, the J end lost 4 bases, and 18 bases lay between the germline ends. This clonotype has a count of ten or more. The antigen is not known. General study results and limits: Some motif variants had been reported before (in reactive arthritis synovial fluid and blood). Researchers report that disease-linked clones proved CD8+ and relatively rare in peripheral blood. A motif of 7 to 9 highly homologous TCR beta variants was seen as apparently characteristic of ankylosing spondylitis blood.

TCRdb re-called the 5' RACE reads with MiXCR, one entry per CDR3 protein. Of tens of thousands of distinct CDR3 sequences listed, more than 8.5% are singletons. Material for sequencing was blood, either unsorted or a sorted T cell fraction (not recorded which). The origin of this receptor is a male donor with ankylosing spondylitis. The chain joins TRBV5-6 to TRBJ2-2; D possibly uses TRBD1 or TRBD2 (5 bases each). Here the CDR3 DNA reads TGTGCCAGCAGTTTCACGCCGGGACGTTTCACCGGGGAGCTGTTTTTT. Translating it yields CASSFTPGRFTGELFF.